This T cell receptor (beta chain) was obtained from a study of B cell selection in AIRE deficiency. Study conclusions and caveats: Tconv and Treg cells from AIRE-deficient patients resembled healthy donors in TCRBV usage, CDR3 length and diversity. Only TCRbeta was sequenced; about 35% of shared healthy Treg sequences appeared in Tconv. Healthy donors alone shared about a third of roughly 4,000 Treg sequences; patients alone approximately 9.3%.

The assay was immunoSEQ multiplex PCR, and TCRdb's table has in-frame clones only and misses some. There are about 25,000 clones in the sample; 90% to 98% occur only once, and around 0.22% lies in the top ten. Note on this clone: Its antigen is as yet unknown.

The sorted conventional CD4 T cells were gated as CD4+CD127+. With V trimmed by 5 bases and J by 0 bases, 8 bases remained unmatched. Germline V gene data show CDR1 as SGHVS and CDR2 as FNYEAQ. The CDR3 totals 16 residues. The source is a human donor in good health. The chain couples TRBV7-6 to TRBJ2-5; 8 positions match TRBD2. The sample comprised CD4+CD127+ conventional T cells sorted from PBMCs. CDR3 coding DNA: TGTGCCAGCAGCCGGAAGCGGGAGAGAAACCAAGAGACCCAGTACTTC. Residues: CASSRKRERNQETQYF.